This T cell receptor (beta chain) was recovered during a study of cytomegalovirus exposure and HLA in healthy donors. The CDR3 consists of 16 residues. Trimming removed 0 bases at V and 8 bases at J, with 18 bases between. Germline V gene sequence: CDR1 SGDLS, CDR2 YYNGEE. On this clone itself: The antigen remains unidentified.

The assay was immunoSEQ multiplex PCR, and TCRdb's table has in-frame clones only and misses some. The sample consists of some 200,000 clones, around nine tenths of them appearing once. Findings and limits, study-wide: The TCR clusters that emerged in the first cohort tended, a later analysis found, to co-occur in the 120 or so validation repertoires. The study labeled fewer than 200 TCR beta chains cytomegalovirus-associated.

The chain recombines TRBV9 with TRBJ2-1, with unresolved D. This TCR derives from a man younger than 40 in good health and CMV-seropositive. Sequences were obtained from PBMCs. CDR3 bases: TGTGCCAGCAGCGTAGAACTGGGCCAACCGTCGGATGAGCAGTTCTTC. Translation gives CASSVELGQPSDEQFF.